This TCR beta chain derives from a study of blood T cells in healthy people across ages (dated by TCRdb to between 2014 and 2017). For the study in its entirety: Template switching captured roughly one uniquely barcoded TCR beta cDNA molecule per two T cells in model experiments. To track age-related changes in TCR beta repertoire diversity, the study relied on deep sequencing normalized with unique cDNA molecular identifiers. The donors were divided into four age groups: young (average roughly 15 years), middle-aged (about 40), aged (around 59) and long-lived (approximately 74). To avoid experimental bias, donors of different ages were distributed randomly across sequencing lanes. For two donors (one aged 18 to 30 and one aged 80 or older), the study analyzed two additional independent replicas of 1 million unique cDNA reads from the same blood draw. Points the paper makes about the study in general: Compared with the aged group, the long-lived group had more naive CD4+ T cells, fewer expanded clones and increased TCR diversity, a pattern suggesting age selection. Because profiling used bulk unsorted PBMCs, naive and antigen-experienced compartments could not be compared conclusively. The percentage of naive T cells measured by flow cytometry correlated strongly with observed TCR beta diversity. Observed TCR beta diversity per million T cells fell roughly linearly with age, and a significant reduction was already apparent by age around 36. Because donor CMV infection status was unknown, age-related changes in expanded clonotypes were potentially confounded. Estimates of total diversity based on one million sequenced T cells were regarded as lower bounds and as underestimates.

Libraries were prepared through 5' RACE. TCRdb lists the instrument as Illumina HiSeq 2500. A second roughly 6 to 12 cycle PCR used a sample-barcoded 5' primer and a J-beta primer mix. A unique molecular identifier was introduced onto each TCR beta cDNA molecule by a template-switch 5' adaptor carrying 12 random nucleotides. Each sample yielded at least 3 million CDR3-containing paired-end reads. The Mint cDNA synthesis kit, primed by a TRBC-specific oligonucleotide, was used to synthesize first-strand cDNA from all RNA. After uracil-DNA glycosylase treatment, a first 18-cycle PCR used universal primers M1SS and BC2_uni_R on all cDNA. Concerning the study's data processing: Each sample was normalized by randomly selecting 1 million high-quality reads, each carrying a distinct molecular identifier. Reads sharing molecular identifiers were discarded rather than binned into consensus sequences. MiTCR, set to a Q25 quality threshold and the strictest error-elimination algorithm, was used for CDR3 identification, clonotype clustering and error correction. A nonparametric unseen species model using Euler transformation provided a lower-bound estimate of total TCR beta diversity. TCRdb redid the processing of the public reads, applying fastp at Q25 and MiXCR, and retained in-frame beta chains. Each entry is one CDR3 protein sequence, shown with its most common DNA and genes. TCRdb's processing, not the study's, gives the V and J calls here. The sample has 650,000 to 700,000 distinct CDR3 sequences on record, more than 45% of them singletons. Roughly 13% of the sample is in the top ten clones.

V loses 1 base, J loses 2 bases, and the germline ends lie 7 bases apart. In the germline V gene, CDR1 corresponds to MNHNS and CDR2 to SASEGT. Including the terminal cysteine and phenylalanine, the CDR3 comprises 14 residues. Kept here is only the CDR3 DNA, which spans 42 bases and is read in frame from base 1. The donors were some 39 Caucasian individuals from Russia, aged roughly 6 to 100 years, who were systemically healthy. About 10 milliliters of peripheral blood were drawn from each donor into EDTA-treated Vacutainer tubes. PBMCs were isolated by Ficoll-Paque density-gradient centrifugation, with at least 7 million obtained per sample. Trizol reagent was used to extract total RNA from PBMCs, with at least 5 micrograms per sample. The percentages of naive CD45RAhigh/CD27high T cells were determined by flow cytometry on a PBMC aliquot from every donor. This clonotype was observed many times. What antigen it recognizes has not been identified. No qualities accompany the bases; no much larger clone lies one base away.

The TCR originated in a woman of 80 years or more in good health. The chain is encoded by TRBV6-1 joined to TRBJ2-3, with the D gene not clear enough to name. Sequenced material: blood. CDR3 reads: CASSEGLNTDTQYF. The DNA sequence is TGTGCCAGCAGTGAAGGGCTAAACACAGATACGCAGTATTTT.